The 13 T cell receptor beta chains below come from one sample, sequenced in a study of T-cell reconstitution after alpha-beta-depleted transplantation in children. Preparing the TCRbeta library involved the use of unique molecular identifiers. TCRdb processed the PCR reads anew with MiXCR; each CDR3 protein has one entry. This repertoire shows some 440,000 distinct CDR3 sequences, roughly 16% found once; its top ten account for under 30%. Sequences were derived from PBMCs, mostly from graft donor cells, sampled 360 days after TCRalphabeta/CD19-depleted stem cell transplant. The receptor set was obtained from a boy in the first two years of life who had a stem cell transplant for Wiskott-Aldrich syndrome, so the T cells may come from the graft donor.

The sample holds a few counts of this clonotype. The CDR3 sequence is CSVGTGQQPQHF. The CDR3 DNA reads as TGCAGCGTTGGGACAGGGCAACAGCCCCAGCATTTT. The gene calls are TRBV29-1 and TRBJ1-5, with TRBD1 matching 8 bases. V gave up 4 bases and J gave up 7 bases; unmatched junction bases: 3. The CDR3 is made up of 12 amino acids. Germline V CDR1 and CDR2: SQVTM, ANQGSEA.

The rearrangement links TRBV20-1 to TRBJ2-7; the match to TRBD2 covers 8 bases. Germline V gene lookup returns CDR1 DFQATT and CDR2 SNEGSKA (reference sequence). The CDR3 runs 16 residues. The junction had 18 bases not matched to a gene; V was cut back by 6 bases and J by 5 bases. CDR3 amino acids: CSAKISTAGEEHEQYF. CDR3 DNA: TGCAGTGCAAAAATAAGCACAGCGGGAGAGGAACACGAGCAGTACTTC.

The sample holds a few counts of this clonotype. In nucleotides, the CDR3 is TGTGCCAGCTCACCAGGACAGGGGCGCGGCGACACCATATATTTT. Its protein product is CASSPGQGRGDTIYF. The J gene is TRBJ1-3, the V gene TRBV18; 9 positions agree with TRBD1. Unmatched junction bases numbered 7, after V lost 2 bases and J lost 8 bases. This CDR3 comprises 15 residues. Germline V gene lookup returns CDR1 KGHSH and CDR2 LQKENI.

In this sample, this clonotype turned up a few times. This chain joins TRBV29-1 and TRBJ2-7; 14 positions agree with TRBD2. Germline V gene lookup returns CDR1 SQVTM and CDR2 ANQGSEA. V lost 4 bases and J lost 6; bases outside the gene matches: 8. The CDR3 length is 15 residues. CDR3 DNA: TGCAGCGTTGCCGGGACTAGCGGGAGAGGGAGCGAGCAGTACTTC. It encodes CSVAGTSGRGSEQYF.

This clonotype was seen a few times. CDR3 DNA sequence: TGTGCCAGCAGCTTAGGTCAGGGGGGACAGGCCTCTAAAGCTTTCTTT. Translating gives CASSLGQGGQASKAFF. The genes are TRBV11-2 and TRBJ1-1, with 8 bases matching TRBD1. J gave up 9 bases and V 1 base, and 13 bases lay outside the gene matches. Germline V lookup: CDR1 SGHAT, CDR2 FQNNGV. The CDR3 loop spans 16 amino acids.

The CDR3 DNA is TGCGCCAGCAGCTTGGCCAAGAGCGGGAGCTCCTACAATGAGCAGTTCTTC. This codes for CASSLAKSGSSYNEQFF. This sequence joins TRBV5-1 and TRBJ2-1; 8 nucleotides agree with TRBD2. The CDR3 is made up of 17 amino acids. Germline trimming cut 0 bases from V and 0 bases from J; bases unmatched to any gene: 5. In germline, CDR1 is SGHRS, CDR2 YFSETQ. Full variable domain (missing parts from reference TRBV5-1 and TRBJ2-1): KAGVTQTPRYLIKTRGQQVTLSCSPISGHRSVSWYQQTPGQGLQFLFEYFSETQRNKGNFPGRFSGRQFSNSRSEMNVSTLELGDSALYLCASSLAKSGSSYNEQFFGPGTRLTVL.

The V gene is TRBV6-1, the J gene TRBJ2-5, with D perhaps TRBD2 (6 bases). The CDR3 is 15 amino acids. Deletions cut 3 bases from V and 0 bases from J, with 11 bases between. Germline CDR1 reads MNHNS; CDR2 reads SASEGT. CDR3 amino acids: CASSELRGYQETQYF. As DNA, the CDR3 is TGTGCCAGCAGTGAGCTGCGGGGCTACCAAGAGACCCAGTACTTC.

The chain couples TRBV5-1 to TRBJ2-7; weak D call: TRBD2 (5 bases). This CDR3 is 14 amino acids long. V dropped 0 bases and J dropped 3 bases, with 10 bases sitting between them. Looked up from germline, CDR1 is SGHRS and CDR2 is YFSETQ. CDR3 region: CASSLADLFYEQYF. The CDR3 DNA reads TGCGCCAGCAGCTTGGCGGACTTGTTCTACGAGCAGTACTTC. Together with reference TRBV5-1 and TRBJ2-7, the CDR3 gives the full variable domain: KAGVTQTPRYLIKTRGQQVTLSCSPISGHRSVSWYQQTPGQGLQFLFEYFSETQRNKGNFPGRFSGRQFSNSRSEMNVSTLELGDSALYLCASSLADLFYEQYFGPGTRLTVT.

The V and J genes are TRBV18 and TRBJ2-1; D may correspond to TRBD1 or TRBD2 (5 bases each). Germline values: CDR1 KGHSH, CDR2 LQKENI. Trimming removed 0 bases from V and 0 bases from J, with 27 bases in between. The CDR3 has 22 residues. The CDR3 sequence is CASSPPTRGSHAGKFSYNEQFF. The DNA of the CDR3 is TGTGCCAGCTCACCACCGACCCGGGGAAGCCACGCAGGGAAGTTCTCCTACAATGAGCAGTTCTTC.

This chain uses TRBV6-2 or TRBV6-3 with TRBJ2-5; the D call may be TRBD1 or TRBD2 (5 bases each). Looked up from germline, CDR1 is MNHEY and CDR2 is SVGEGT. V lost 2 bases to trimming and J lost 4 bases, with 14 bases between them. The CDR3 sequence is 15 residues long. Here the CDR3 reads CASSYLGTGGETQYF. CDR3 nucleotide sequence: TGTGCCAGCAGTTACCTTGGGACCGGAGGAGAGACCCAGTACTTC.

The V and J genes are TRBV20-1 and TRBJ2-7; no reliable D call. V was clipped by 3 bases and J by 5 bases, with 11 bases between them. The CDR3 is 12 residues long. CDR1 is DFQATT and CDR2 is SNEGSKA in the germline V gene (reference sequence). CDR3 bases: TGCAGTGCTAGCGCAGAAAGGCACGAGCAGTACTTC. Translating gives CSASAERHEQYF.

This clonotype was picked up a small number of times. CDR3 coding DNA: TGTGCCAGCAGTTGGGGCGGGTGGGACAACATTCAGTACTTC. This gives the protein CASSWGGWDNIQYF. The chain combines TRBV28 with TRBJ2-4; D could derive from TRBD1 or TRBD2 (5 bases each). The ends were cut back, 4 bases at V and 7 bases at J, with 14 bases in the middle. The CDR3 has 14 residues. Germline loops: CDR1 MDHEN, CDR2 SYDVKM.

This clonotype occurred a few times. The chain recombines TRBV28 with TRBJ1-3; 8 bases align to TRBD1. The CDR3 runs 15 residues. Germline assignment: CDR1 MDHEN and CDR2 SYDVKM. The ends lost 6 bases at V and 2 bases at J; junction bases unmatched: 6. The CDR3 reads CASSQGQAAGNTIYF. The CDR3 coding sequence is TGTGCCAGCAGCCAGGGACAGGCCGCTGGAAACACCATATATTTT.